This entry lists 25 T cell receptor beta chains sequenced from one sample in a study of blood T cell repertoires in COVID-19. The repertoire was sequenced with immunoSEQ multiplex PCR; TCRdb's copy has only in-frame clones and lacks some. The table shows about 250,000 clones, with 80% to 90% occurring only once. Sequencing used peripheral blood. These receptors all come from an elderly man with acute or convalescent COVID-19.

The V and J genes are TRBV5-6 and TRBJ2-7, with 9 bases aligning to TRBD1. V shed 4 bases and J 2 bases; nucleotides not matched to a gene: 4. The CDR3 has 14 residues. CDR1 and CDR2 from the germline V gene are SGHDT and YYEEEE. CDR3 residues: CASSRDRDTYEQYF. The CDR3 nucleotides read TGTGCCAGCAGCCGGGACAGGGATACCTACGAGCAGTACTTC.

This chain joins TRBV7-3 and TRBJ2-4; D gene uncertain. CDR3 length: 14 residues. V shed 1 base and J shed 4 bases, with 8 bases lying between them. The germline V gene has CDR1 SGHTA and CDR2 FQGTGA. The CDR3 region is CASSLMQVKNIQYF. CDR3 DNA: TGTGCCAGCAGCTTAATGCAGGTTAAAAACATTCAGTACTTC.

The gene calls are TRBV6-5 and TRBJ1-2; 8 nucleotides line up with TRBD1. Germline-derived CDR1 and CDR2 are MNHEY and SVGAGI. This CDR3 has 15 amino acids. Losses at the gene ends were 0 bases for V and 4 bases for J; bases not matched to a gene: 4. The CDR3 reads CASSYSKGQGYGYTF. The CDR3 nucleotides read TGTGCCAGCAGTTACTCGAAAGGACAGGGCTATGGCTACACCTTC.

This sequence joins TRBV24-1 and TRBJ1-5, with D tentatively TRBD1 (6 bases). The CDR3 has 13 residues. The germline CDR1 and CDR2 sequences are KGHDR and SFDVKD. V lost 7 bases, J lost 5 bases, and 11 bases lay in between. The CDR3 DNA follows: TGTGCCACCAGGGGGGGGGCTGATCAGCCCCAGCATTTT. Translation: CATRGGADQPQHF.

This clone came up once. The chain employs TRBV12-5 and TRBJ1-3; D not resolved. Trimming stripped 3 bases from V and 2 bases from J, with 14 bases between. The CDR3 sequence is 16 residues long. Looked up from germline, CDR1 is LGHNT and CDR2 is FRNRAP. The CDR3 loop reads CASGLPPAVTGNTIYF. As DNA, the CDR3 is TGTGCTAGTGGTTTACCCCCCGCGGTAACTGGAAACACCATATATTTT.

The chain couples TRBV28 to TRBJ1-2; 8 nucleotides align to TRBD1. V dropped 1 base and J dropped 6; count of bases not matched to a gene: 16. The CDR3 extends over 18 amino acids. Germline V gives CDR1 MDHEN, CDR2 SYDVKM. For the CDR3, the DNA is TGTGCCAGCAGTTTATTTGGGGGGGTGACAGGGGCCAACGATGGCTACACCTTC. Translating gives CASSLFGGVTGANDGYTF.

A note on this clone: Other DNA sequences within the sample encode an identical CDR3. The V call is TRBV5-1, the J call TRBJ1-1; TRBD1 matches at 7 bases. Trimming cost V 0 bases and J 4 bases; bases outside gene matches: 6. The germline V gene encodes CDR1 SGHRS and CDR2 YFSETQ. The CDR3 length is 15 residues. This CDR3 reads CASSLGQGVGTEAFF. CDR3 nucleotide sequence: TGCGCCAGCAGCTTGGGACAGGGAGTAGGCACTGAAGCTTTCTTT.

The chain links TRBV11-1 to TRBJ2-3; the D gene is possibly TRBD1 (6 bases). CDR3 length: 13 residues. Germline V CDR1 and CDR2: SGHAT, FQDESV (reference sequence). V dropped 2 bases and J dropped 4 bases, with 7 bases sitting between them. The CDR3 spells CASSLTGSDTQYF. CDR3 in DNA: TGTGCCAGCAGCTTAACAGGGTCAGATACGCAGTATTTT.

This clone was picked up one time. This sample includes further DNA sequences coding for the same CDR3. The rearrangement links TRBV28 to TRBJ2-1; 10 bases align to TRBD2. J was trimmed by 7 bases and V by 2 bases; bases with no gene match: 11. The CDR3 is 17 residues long. Germline CDR1 MDHEN, CDR2 SYDVKM. The CDR3, as DNA: TGTGCCAGCAGTTTACGGAATCTAGCGGGGGTTGCGAATGAGCAGTTCTTC. It codes for CASSLRNLAGVANEQFF.

The chain links TRBV5-4 to TRBJ2-5; TRBD2 aligns across 7 bases. The CDR3 loop spans 18 amino acids. Germline V CDR1 and CDR2: SGHNT, YYREEE (reference sequence). V lost 1 base to trimming and J lost 2 bases; unmatched junction nucleotides: 14. CDR3 region: CASSLSSAGVGGQETQYF. As DNA, the CDR3 is TGTGCCAGCAGCTTGTCCTCCGCGGGGGTTGGGGGGCAAGAGACCCAGTACTTC. The variable domain in full, completed from reference TRBV5-4 and TRBJ2-5, reads ETGVTQSPTHLIKTRGQQVTLRCSSQSGHNTVSWYQQALGQGPQFIFQYYREEENGRGNFPPRFSGLQFPNYSSELNVNALELDDSALYLCASSLSSAGVGGQETQYFGPGTRLLVL.

This chain connects TRBV28 to TRBJ2-3; no clear D. V lost 5 bases, J lost 1 base, and 10 bases lay in between. This CDR3 is 14 amino acids long. Germline loops: CDR1 MDHEN, CDR2 SYDVKM. CDR3 region: CASSAPSGTDTQYF. The CDR3 DNA sequence: TGTGCCAGCAGTGCCCCCTCGGGCACAGATACGCAGTATTTT.

This chain uses TRBV18 with TRBJ2-4; D is undetermined. V lost 2 bases and J lost 0, with 14 bases in between. The CDR3 totals 17 residues. Germline V gene lookup returns CDR1 KGHSH and CDR2 LQKENI. CDR3 residues: CASSPSALKLAKNIQYF. Here the CDR3 DNA reads TGTGCCAGCTCACCATCCGCCCTAAAACTAGCCAAAAACATTCAGTACTTC. The full variable domain, with the rest looked up from reference TRBV18 and TRBJ2-4, is NAGVMQNPRHLVRRRGQEARLRCSPMKGHSHVYWYRQLPEEGLKFMVYLQKENIIDESGMPKERFSAEFPKEGPSILRIQQVVRGDSAAYFCASSPSALKLAKNIQYFGAGTRLSVL.

This chain connects TRBV6-4 to TRBJ2-3; TRBD2 might be the D (7 bases). CDR1 is MRHNA, CDR2 SNTAGT, per germline. The CDR3 runs to 19 residues. V was shortened by 2 bases and J by 0 bases, with 21 bases between the two germline ends. In DNA, the CDR3 is TGTGCCAGCAGTGACCTAAGGGGCGGGGGCCCCAGAAGCACAGATACGCAGTATTTT. Protein product: CASSDLRGGGPRSTDTQYF.

The chain employs TRBV12-5 and TRBJ1-2, with D maybe TRBD1 (6 bases). The CDR3 length is 14 residues. The germline gives CDR1 LGHNT, CDR2 FRNRAP. V lost 1 base, J lost 2 bases, and 8 bases lay in between. The CDR3 sequence: CASGLGGHNYGYTF. As DNA, the CDR3 is TGTGCTAGTGGTTTGGGGGGACACAACTATGGCTACACCTTC.

The DNA of the CDR3 is TGTGCCAGCAGCCCCTACAGGGGGAACACCGGGGAGCTGTTTTTT. It encodes CASSPYRGNTGELFF. The rearrangement uses TRBV25-1 and TRBJ2-2; TRBD1 matches 7 bases. The junction had 5 bases not matched to a gene; V was cut back by 6 bases and J by 1 base. Germline CDR1 MGHDK, CDR2 SYGVNS. The CDR3 sequence is 15 residues long.

The genes are TRBV7-3 and TRBJ1-1; tentative D call: TRBD1 (6 bases). The germline V gene encodes CDR1 SGHTA and CDR2 FQGTGA. The CDR3 sequence is 15 residues long. The germline V and J ends were trimmed by 2 bases and 1 base, with 11 bases remaining between them. CDR3 bases: TGTGCCAGCAGCTTAGGAGACAGGTGGAACACTGAAGCTTTCTTT. As protein: CASSLGDRWNTEAFF.

J is TRBJ2-2 and V is TRBV27, with D possibly matching TRBD1 (6 bases). This CDR3 contains 15 residues. With 3 bases removed from V and 3 bases from J, the gap between germline ends came to 11 bases. CDR1 is MNHEY, CDR2 SMNVEV, per germline (reference sequence). This chain's CDR3 is CASSLGRGYTGELFF. CDR3 in DNA: TGTGCCAGCAGTTTGGGCAGGGGATACACCGGGGAGCTGTTTTTT.

DNA for the CDR3: TGTGCCAGCAGCTTAGGCAGCTACGAGCAGTACTTC. As protein: CASSLGSYEQYF. The chain carries TRBV11-2 and TRBJ2-7, with D unresolved. The CDR3 is 12 amino acids. The V gene's germline CDR1 is SGHAT and CDR2 FQNNGV. The V gene lost 1 base and the J gene lost 3 bases, with 4 bases spanning the gap.

This chain connects TRBV28 to TRBJ2-7, with TRBD2 matching over 7 bases. V lost 7 bases and J lost 4; bases outside the gene matches: 10. Germline V gives CDR1 MDHEN, CDR2 SYDVKM. The CDR3 is 14 amino acids. CDR3 nucleotides: TGTGCCAGCAATCCGGTGAGCGGGGTATACGAGCAGTACTTC. This translates into CASNPVSGVYEQYF.

This clone was observed once. The chain uses TRBV29-1 and TRBJ1-2; 9 bases align to TRBD1. V lost 5 bases, J lost 2 bases, and 12 bases stayed unmatched. This CDR3 contains 16 residues. Germline CDR1 and CDR2: SQVTM and ANQGSEA. The CDR3 region has the DNA TGCAGCGTTAACCTCGGGACAGGGCGGGAGAACTATGGCTACACCTTC. Translation gives CSVNLGTGRENYGYTF.

The chain employs TRBV15 and TRBJ1-5, with 8 bases aligning to TRBD1. The CDR3 is 13 amino acids. Germline V gene lookup returns CDR1 LNHNV and CDR2 YYDKDF (reference sequence). V gave up 8 bases and J gave up 6 bases; unmatched junction bases: 6. CDR3 bases: TGTGCCACCGGCGGACAGGGTAGTCAGCCCCAGCATTTT. This translates into CATGGQGSQPQHF.

This chain uses TRBV14 with TRBJ2-7, with 9 bases matching TRBD2. Germline CDR1 reads SGHDN; CDR2 reads FVKESK. This CDR3 has 14 residues. The J segment lost 9 bases and the V segment lost 3 bases, leaving 9 bases of the junction unmatched. CDR3 sequence: CASSQMTSGWGQYF. The CDR3 DNA follows: TGTGCCAGCAGCCAGATGACTAGCGGATGGGGGCAGTACTTC.

The chain recombines TRBV11-2 with TRBJ2-1; tentative D call: TRBD2 (6 bases). This CDR3 region has 16 residues. Germline lookup yields CDR1 SGHAT and CDR2 FQNNGV. Between the trimmed V and J ends, which lost 5 bases and 4 bases, there was a span of 18 bases. The CDR3 DNA is TGTGCCAGCAGCCCTGCGGGGAGCGGCCTATACAATGAGCAGTTCTTC. Amino acids: CASSPAGSGLYNEQFF.

DNA for the CDR3: TGTGCCAGCAGCGTGACAGACGAATCAGGCTTCTATGGCTACACCTTC. Translated, it gives CASSVTDESGFYGYTF. V usage is TRBV9 and J usage is TRBJ1-2, with D tentatively TRBD1 (5 bases). The V and J ends lost 2 bases and 4 bases respectively, with 18 bases between them. The germline gives CDR1 SGDLS, CDR2 YYNGEE. CDR3 length: 16 amino acids.

The J gene is TRBJ1-5, the V gene TRBV28, with 7 positions matching TRBD1. CDR3 length: 12 amino acids. Looked up from germline, CDR1 is MDHEN and CDR2 is SYDVKM. The junction had 0 bases not matched to a gene; V was cut back by 6 bases and J by 4 bases. CDR3 in DNA: TGTGCCAGCAGGGGACAGAATCAGCCCCAGCATTTT. It specifies CASRGQNQPQHF.